The clone carrying this T cell receptor beta chain has a count of ten or more. The data belong to a study of regulatory T cells in long-lasting Graves disease. Germline V gene data show CDR1 as LNHNV and CDR2 as YYDKDF (reference sequence). The CDR3 length is 16 residues. With V trimmed by 3 bases and J by 4 bases, 9 bases remained unmatched. Time point noted: newly diagnosed GD, antithyroid drugs for less than 3 months. Extracted PBMC RNA gave rise to the TCR library. To make TCR beta libraries, researchers used iRepertoire HTBI primers and Arm-PCR of CDR3 regions. TCRdb reprocessed the multiplex PCR reads with MiXCR, giving one entry per CDR3 protein. The table lists some 560,000 distinct CDR3 sequences, more than 15% of them singletons. This sample was shared with a second study, whose subject was T cells in Graves' hyperthyroidism and ophthalmopathy. This second study notes: Any patient presenting with uncontrolled infection, other autoimmune disease, pregnancy or lactation was left out.

Source: peripheral blood mononuclear cells (PBMCs), taken at new diagnosis, from a patient treated with antithyroid drugs. This sequence joins TRBV15 and TRBJ1-2, with TRBD1 matching 9 bases. The receptor comes from a woman aged 35-60 years with Graves disease. CDR3 region: CATSSPGQGYGYGYTF. The DNA of the CDR3 is TGTGCCACCAGCAGCCCGGGACAGGGATACGGCTATGGCTACACCTTC.